These T cell receptor beta chains were read from a single sample in a study of radiotherapy plus CTLA-4 blockade in lung cancer. Profiling relied on immunoSEQ multiplex PCR, and the TCRdb table lists in-frame clones only, not all of them. The sample lists around 70,000 clones; around 83% were seen once. This material consisted of peripheral blood, taken from a patient treated with radiotherapy plus ipilimumab. These receptor sequences come from a human donor with non-small cell lung cancer who had a partial response to radiotherapy plus ipilimumab. CDR3s include the opening cysteine and the closing phenylalanine or tryptophan. The D gene is left open where the match is weak. Not every row has a clone size; where given, it reads once, few, many or a size class.

TRBV6-6	TRBJ2-7	-	-	CASSYSKGEGEQYF	TGTGCCAGCAGTTACTCGAAAGGTGAGGGCGAGCAGTACTTC
TRBV6-6	TRBJ2-1	-	-	CASSYSQGQYNEQFF	TGTGCCAGCAGTTACTCCCAGGGGCAATACAATGAGCAGTTCTTC
TRBV7-2	TRBJ1-5	-	-	CASSFQNNQPQHF	TGTGCCAGCAGCTTCCAGAACAATCAGCCCCAGCATTTT
TRBV5-1	TRBJ1-5	-	TRBD1	CASSLDGTALNQPQHF	TGCGCCAGCAGCTTGGACGGGACAGCGTTGAATCAGCCCCAGCATTTT
TRBV7-3	TRBJ2-1	-	-	CASSSRQRDEQFF	TGTGCCAGCAGCTCGAGACAGCGGGATGAGCAGTTCTTC
TRBV28	TRBJ2-7	-	-	CASSLVITSYEQYF	TGTGCCAGCAGCCTTGTAATAACTTCCTACGAGCAGTACTTC
TRBV19	TRBJ1-5	-	-	CASGRTANQPQHF	TGTGCCTCCGGCCGGACAGCCAATCAGCCCCAGCATTTT
TRBV5-1	TRBJ2-1	-	TRBD1	CASSWGGQGGEQFF	TGCGCCAGCAGCTGGGGGGGACAGGGTGGAGAGCAGTTCTTC
TRBV5-1	TRBJ1-1	-	-	CASSLERSNTEAFF	TGCGCCAGCAGCTTGGAACGGTCGAACACTGAAGCTTTCTTT
TRBV6-5	TRBJ2-7	-	-	CASSRLVGQEYF	TGTGCCAGCAGCCGACTAGTGGGGCAGGAGTACTTC
TRBV5-1	TRBJ1-2	few	-	CASSEDSLNYGYTF	TGCGCCAGCAGCGAGGACAGCCTAAACTATGGCTACACCTTC
TRBV19	TRBJ2-1	-	TRBD1	CASSLQGASYNEQFF	TGTGCCAGTAGTTTACAGGGGGCCTCCTACAATGAGCAGTTCTTC
TRBV16	TRBJ2-7	-	TRBD2	CASSQSPSGRAYEQYF	TGTGCCAGCAGCCAATCCCCTAGCGGGAGGGCCTACGAGCAGTACTTC
TRBV9	TRBJ1-2	-	-	CASSPQGTRPGYGYTF	TGTGCCAGCAGCCCGCAAGGGACAAGGCCTGGTTATGGCTACACCTTC